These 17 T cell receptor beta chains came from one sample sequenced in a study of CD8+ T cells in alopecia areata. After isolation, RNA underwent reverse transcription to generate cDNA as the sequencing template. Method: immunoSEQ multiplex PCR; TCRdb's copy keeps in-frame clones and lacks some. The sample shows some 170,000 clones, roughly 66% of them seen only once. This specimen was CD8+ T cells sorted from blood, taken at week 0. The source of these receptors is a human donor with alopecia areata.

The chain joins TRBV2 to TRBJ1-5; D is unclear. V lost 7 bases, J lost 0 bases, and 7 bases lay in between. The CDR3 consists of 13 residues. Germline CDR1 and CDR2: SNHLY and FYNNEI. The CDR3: CASTGLSNQPQHF. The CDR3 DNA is TGTGCCAGCACTGGGCTTAGCAATCAGCCCCAGCATTTT.

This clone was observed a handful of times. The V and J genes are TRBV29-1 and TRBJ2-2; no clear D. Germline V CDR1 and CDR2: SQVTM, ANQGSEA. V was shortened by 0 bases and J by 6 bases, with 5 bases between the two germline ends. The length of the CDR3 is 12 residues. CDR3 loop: CSVEDLSGELFF. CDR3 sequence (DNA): TGCAGCGTTGAAGATCTATCCGGGGAGCTGTTTTTT.

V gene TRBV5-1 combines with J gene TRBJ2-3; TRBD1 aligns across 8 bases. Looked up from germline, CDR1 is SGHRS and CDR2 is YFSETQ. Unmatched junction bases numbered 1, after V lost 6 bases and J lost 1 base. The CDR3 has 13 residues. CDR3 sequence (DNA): TGCGCCAGCACGGGACAGGGCACAGATACGCAGTATTTT. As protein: CASTGQGTDTQYF.

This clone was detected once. The CDR3 nucleotides read TGTGCCTGGAGTGGCCAGGGCTACGAGCAGTACTTC. Its translation: CAWSGQGYEQYF. The rearrangement uses TRBV30 and TRBJ2-7; D might be TRBD1 (5 bases). Germline V lookup: CDR1 GTSNPN, CDR2 SVGIG (reference sequence). The CDR3 totals 12 residues. V was clipped by 1 base and J by 3 bases, with 7 bases between them.

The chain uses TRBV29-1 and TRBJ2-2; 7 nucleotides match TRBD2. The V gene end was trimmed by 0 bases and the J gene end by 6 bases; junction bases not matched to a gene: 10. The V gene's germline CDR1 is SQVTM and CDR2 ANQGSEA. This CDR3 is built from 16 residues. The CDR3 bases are TGCAGCGTTGAAGATCTGGACGGGGGGTACGCCGGGGAGCTGTTTTTT. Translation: CSVEDLDGGYAGELFF.

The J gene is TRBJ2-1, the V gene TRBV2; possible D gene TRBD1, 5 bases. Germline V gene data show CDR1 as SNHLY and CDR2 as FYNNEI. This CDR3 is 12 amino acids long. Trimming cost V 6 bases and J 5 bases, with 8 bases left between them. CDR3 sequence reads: CASSDRDNEQFF. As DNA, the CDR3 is TGTGCCAGCAGCGACAGAGACAATGAGCAGTTCTTC.

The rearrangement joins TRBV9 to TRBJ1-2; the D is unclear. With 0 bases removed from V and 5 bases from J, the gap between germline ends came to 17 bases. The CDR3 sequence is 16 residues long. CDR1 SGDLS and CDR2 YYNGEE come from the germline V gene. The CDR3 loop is CASSVGREWEPYGYTF. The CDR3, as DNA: TGTGCCAGCAGCGTAGGGAGGGAGTGGGAGCCATATGGCTACACCTTC.

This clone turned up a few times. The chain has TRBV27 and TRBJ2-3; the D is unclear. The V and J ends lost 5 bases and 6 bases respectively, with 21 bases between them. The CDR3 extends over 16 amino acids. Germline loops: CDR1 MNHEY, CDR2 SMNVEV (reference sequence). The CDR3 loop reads CASSLSTNPFPDTQYF. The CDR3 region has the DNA TGTGCCAGCAGTCTCTCCACAAACCCCTTCCCCGATACGCAGTATTTT.

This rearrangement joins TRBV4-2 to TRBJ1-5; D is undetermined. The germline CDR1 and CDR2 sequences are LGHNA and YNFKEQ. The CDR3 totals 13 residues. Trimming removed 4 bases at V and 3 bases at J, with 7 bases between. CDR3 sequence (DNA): TGTGCCAGCAGCCCCGGACTCAATCAGCCCCAGCATTTT. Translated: CASSPGLNQPQHF.

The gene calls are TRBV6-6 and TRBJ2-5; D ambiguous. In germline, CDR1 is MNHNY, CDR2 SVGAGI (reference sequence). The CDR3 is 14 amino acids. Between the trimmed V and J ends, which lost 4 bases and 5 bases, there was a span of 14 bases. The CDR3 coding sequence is TGTGCCAGCAGTTTTACGGGCCTCAGGGAGACCCAGTACTTC. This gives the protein CASSFTGLRETQYF.

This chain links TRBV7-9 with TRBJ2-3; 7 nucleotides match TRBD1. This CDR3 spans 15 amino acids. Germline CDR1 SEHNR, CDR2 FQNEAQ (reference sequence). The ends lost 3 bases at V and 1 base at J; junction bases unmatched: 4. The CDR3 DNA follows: TGTGCCAGCAGCTTCCCCGACAGGGGCACAGATACGCAGTATTTT. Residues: CASSFPDRGTDTQYF.

CDR3 protein: CASSEGGFQPQHF. The CDR3 DNA follows: TGTGCCAGCAGTGAGGGGGGCTTTCAGCCCCAGCATTTT. The chain uses TRBV6-1 and TRBJ1-5, with a tentative D call TRBD1 (6 bases). The V and J ends lost 3 bases and 6 bases respectively, with 9 bases between them. The CDR3 runs to 13 residues. From germline, CDR1 is MNHNS and CDR2 SASEGT.

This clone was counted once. This CDR3 is CASSLLGGSYGYTF. CDR3 bases: TGTGCCAGCAGCTTATTGGGGGGCAGCTATGGCTACACCTTC. V gene TRBV6-5 combines with J gene TRBJ1-2, with D possibly matching TRBD1 (6 bases). V lost 6 bases to trimming and J lost 4 bases, with 15 bases between them. This CDR3 has 14 residues. Germline V CDR1 and CDR2: MNHEY, SVGAGI.

CDR3 amino acids: CSVVAGGEKLFF. DNA for the CDR3: TGCAGCGTTGTTGCAGGAGGAGAAAAACTGTTTTTT. The rearrangement links TRBV29-1 to TRBJ1-4; no reliable D call. This CDR3 region has 12 residues. Germline CDR1 and CDR2: SQVTM and ANQGSEA. Deletions cut 4 bases from V and 8 bases from J, with 11 bases between.

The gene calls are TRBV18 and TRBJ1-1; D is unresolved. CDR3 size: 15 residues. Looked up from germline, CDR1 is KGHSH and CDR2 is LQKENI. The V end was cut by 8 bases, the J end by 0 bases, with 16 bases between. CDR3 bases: TGTGCCAGCGGGGAGGGCCTTCGGATGAACACTGAAGCTTTCTTT. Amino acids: CASGEGLRMNTEAFF.

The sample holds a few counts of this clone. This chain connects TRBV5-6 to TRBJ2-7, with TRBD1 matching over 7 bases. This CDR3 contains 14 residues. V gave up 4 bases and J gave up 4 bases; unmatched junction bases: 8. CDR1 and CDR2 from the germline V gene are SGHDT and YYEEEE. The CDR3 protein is CASSPGTELYEQYF. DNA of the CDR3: TGTGCCAGCAGCCCCGGGACAGAACTATACGAGCAGTACTTC.

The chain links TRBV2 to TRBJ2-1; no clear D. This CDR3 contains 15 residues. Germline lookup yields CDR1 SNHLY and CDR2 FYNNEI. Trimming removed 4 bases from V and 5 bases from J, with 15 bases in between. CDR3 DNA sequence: TGTGCCAGCAGTGCCTGGGGTGAGGCTCACAATGAGCAGTTCTTC. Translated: CASSAWGEAHNEQFF.